The rows below give T cell receptor beta chains drawn from one sample of a study of CD8+CD57+ T cells in acquired aplastic anemia. TCRdb reanalysed the reads using MiXCR and keeps one entry per CDR3 protein. Of 80,000 or so distinct CDR3 sequences listed, roughly 72% are singletons. Sequencing was carried out using sorted CD4+, CD8+, or CD8+CD57+ T cells (not recorded which) from PBMCs. Receptor source: a human donor with aplastic anemia. Both conserved end residues are part of each CDR3. Each record gives: clone size, V gene, J gene, D gene, CDR3 DNA, CDR3 protein. The D gene is left open where the match is weak. Clone size appears in some rows only: once, few, many, or a class for an expanded clone.

clone_size: NA
v_call: TRBV7-6
j_call: TRBJ2-7
d_call: TRBD2
cdr3_nt: TGTGCCAGCAGCTTAGGGACTAGCGGGAGGGGATACGAGCAGTACTTC
cdr3_aa: CASSLGTSGRGYEQYF

clone_size: NA
v_call: TRBV3-1
j_call: TRBJ1-2
d_call: NA
cdr3_nt: TGTGCCAGCAGCCAAGCTGCCGGGGCGGCCGTCACCTTC
cdr3_aa: CASSQAAGAAVTF

clone_size: once
v_call: TRBV19
j_call: TRBJ1-5
d_call: NA
cdr3_nt: TGTGCCAGTAGTATGTTAGGTCAGCCCCAGCATTTT
cdr3_aa: CASSMLGQPQHF

clone_size: NA
v_call: TRBV2
j_call: TRBJ2-2
d_call: NA
cdr3_nt: TGTGCCAGCAATCCTCTAAGTGCGGCCGGGGAGCTGTTTTTT
cdr3_aa: CASNPLSAAGELFF

clone_size: NA
v_call: TRBV29-1
j_call: TRBJ2-7
d_call: NA
cdr3_nt: TGCAGTGCGTGGACAGCGGACGGGATGGACGAGCAGTACTTC
cdr3_aa: CSAWTADGMDEQYF

clone_size: NA
v_call: TRBV19
j_call: TRBJ1-2
d_call: NA
cdr3_nt: TGTGCCAGTAGTCTTATCCCGGCATTGGTCTATGGCTACACCTTC
cdr3_aa: CASSLIPALVYGYTF

clone_size: few
v_call: TRBV16
j_call: TRBJ1-1
d_call: NA
cdr3_nt: TGTGCCAGCAGCCAATCCCTCAGGCCATCTGCCCCGATGAACACTGAAGCTTTCTTT
cdr3_aa: CASSQSLRPSAPMNTEAFF

clone_size: NA
v_call: TRBV29-1
j_call: TRBJ2-3
d_call: NA
cdr3_nt: TGCAGCGTTGAATTTGGCCTCATCTGGACAGATACGCAGTATTTT
cdr3_aa: CSVEFGLIWTDTQYF

clone_size: NA
v_call: TRBV20-1
j_call: TRBJ1-5
d_call: NA
cdr3_nt: TGCAGTGCTTTGCGAGATAGCAATCAGCCCCAGCATTTT
cdr3_aa: CSALRDSNQPQHF

clone_size: NA
v_call: TRBV19
j_call: TRBJ2-7
d_call: NA
cdr3_nt: TGTGCCAGTAGTATAGAGCCAGTCTCCTACGAGCAGTACTTC
cdr3_aa: CASSIEPVSYEQYF

clone_size: NA
v_call: TRBV20-1
j_call: TRBJ1-2
d_call: NA
cdr3_nt: TGCAGTGCTAGAGATTCGGGGAATGGCTACACCTTC
cdr3_aa: CSARDSGNGYTF

clone_size: NA
v_call: TRBV7-6
j_call: TRBJ1-6
d_call: NA
cdr3_nt: TGTGCCAGCAGTTCAGGGAGCTCCTATAATTCACCCCTCCACTTT
cdr3_aa: CASSSGSSYNSPLHF

clone_size: NA
v_call: TRBV25-1
j_call: TRBJ2-1
d_call: NA
cdr3_nt: TGTGCCAGCAGTCTCCTGGGGCAGGAGCAGTTCTTC
cdr3_aa: CASSLLGQEQFF

clone_size: many
v_call: TRBV20-1
j_call: TRBJ2-1
d_call: NA
cdr3_nt: TGCAGTGCTAGTGCGGGACCGTTGAATGAGCGGTTCTTC
cdr3_aa: CSASAGPLNERFF

clone_size: NA
v_call: TRBV20-1
j_call: TRBJ2-3
d_call: NA
cdr3_nt: TGCAGTGCTAGGATGGTTGGCTTCACAGATACGCAGTATTTT
cdr3_aa: CSARMVGFTDTQYF

clone_size: NA
v_call: TRBV10-3
j_call: TRBJ2-7
d_call: NA
cdr3_nt: TGTGCCATCAGTGGCCGGGGCAGGGGCTACGAGCAGTACTTC
cdr3_aa: CAISGRGRGYEQYF

clone_size: few
v_call: TRBV7-4
j_call: TRBJ2-3
d_call: TRBD1
cdr3_nt: TGTGCCAGCAGCCGGACAGGGAATCCAGATACGCAGTATTTT
cdr3_aa: CASSRTGNPDTQYF

clone_size: many
v_call: TRBV6-5
j_call: TRBJ2-7
d_call: NA
cdr3_nt: TGTGCCAGCAGTTACTCTGCGGGGTCCTACGAGCAGTACTTC
cdr3_aa: CASSYSAGSYEQYF

clone_size: many
v_call: TRBV19
j_call: TRBJ1-2
d_call: TRBD1
cdr3_nt: TGTGCCAGTAGTGCCCCGACAGGGATCCATAACTATGGCTACACCTTC
cdr3_aa: CASSAPTGIHNYGYTF

clone_size: NA
v_call: TRBV7-4
j_call: TRBJ2-1
d_call: NA
cdr3_nt: TGTGCCAGCAGCGTAGATTCTCCTCCCAATGAGCAGTTCTTC
cdr3_aa: CASSVDSPPNEQFF

clone_size: NA
v_call: TRBV7-3
j_call: TRBJ1-1
d_call: NA
cdr3_nt: TGTGCCAGCAGCTTAAACAGGAACACTGAAGCTTTCTTT
cdr3_aa: CASSLNRNTEAFF

clone_size: NA
v_call: TRBV25-1
j_call: TRBJ1-2
d_call: TRBD1
cdr3_nt: TGTGCCAAACCGACAGGGGGTTACGGCTACACCTTC
cdr3_aa: CAKPTGGYGYTF

clone_size: NA
v_call: TRBV19
j_call: TRBJ2-1
d_call: TRBD1
cdr3_nt: TGTGCCAGTAGCACGACAGGGGGAGGTGAGCAGTTCTTC
cdr3_aa: CASSTTGGGEQFF

clone_size: NA
v_call: TRBV5-6
j_call: TRBJ2-2
d_call: NA
cdr3_nt: TGTGCCAGCAGCTTGATCAGGGGCACTCTTTACACCGGGGAGCTGTTTTTT
cdr3_aa: CASSLIRGTLYTGELFF

clone_size: NA
v_call: TRBV5-1
j_call: TRBJ2-7
d_call: NA
cdr3_nt: TGCGCCAGCAGCTTGGATAACAGGGTAGGCGAGCAGTACTTC
cdr3_aa: CASSLDNRVGEQYF

clone_size: NA
v_call: TRBV5-6
j_call: TRBJ1-3
d_call: NA
cdr3_nt: TGTGCCAGCAGCTTGACCGGAAACACCATATATTTT
cdr3_aa: CASSLTGNTIYF

clone_size: NA
v_call: TRBV15
j_call: TRBJ2-7
d_call: TRBD2
cdr3_nt: TGTGCCACCAGCAGAGAGACCGGGACTAGCGAGCAGTACTTC
cdr3_aa: CATSRETGTSEQYF

clone_size: NA
v_call: TRBV2
j_call: TRBJ2-2
d_call: TRBD1
cdr3_nt: TGTGCCAGCAGTGAAGATGGCAGGGGGTCCGGGGAGCTGTTTTTT
cdr3_aa: CASSEDGRGSGELFF

clone_size: NA
v_call: TRBV15
j_call: TRBJ1-1
d_call: NA
cdr3_nt: TGTGCCACCAGCAGTACGTTGAACACTGAAGCTTTCTTT
cdr3_aa: CATSSTLNTEAFF

clone_size: once
v_call: TRBV29-1
j_call: TRBJ1-1
d_call: NA
cdr3_nt: TGCAGCGTTGAGACGTCAACTGAAGCTTTCTTT
cdr3_aa: CSVETSTEAFF

clone_size: NA
v_call: TRBV25-1
j_call: TRBJ1-3
d_call: TRBD1
cdr3_nt: TGTGCCAGCAGTGTAGGGGGCGCTGGAAACACAATATATTTT
cdr3_aa: CASSVGGAGNTIYF

clone_size: NA
v_call: TRBV10-1
j_call: TRBJ2-2
d_call: NA
cdr3_nt: TGCGCCAGCAGTGCCCTAGCTGGAACCGGGGAGCTGTTTTTT
cdr3_aa: CASSALAGTGELFF

clone_size: NA
v_call: TRBV7-3
j_call: TRBJ2-3
d_call: TRBD1
cdr3_nt: TGTGCCAGCAGCTTAAACGCAGGGGGCCCTCCTGATACGCAGTATTTT
cdr3_aa: CASSLNAGGPPDTQYF

clone_size: NA
v_call: TRBV10-3
j_call: TRBJ2-7
d_call: NA
cdr3_nt: TGTGCCACCAGTGGCGCCGGAAGCTCCTACGAGCAGTACTTC
cdr3_aa: CATSGAGSSYEQYF

clone_size: once
v_call: TRBV24-1
j_call: TRBJ2-2
d_call: NA
cdr3_nt: TGTGCCACCAGTGACGGCGCGAACACCGGGGAGCTGTTTTTT
cdr3_aa: CATSDGANTGELFF

clone_size: NA
v_call: TRBV7-9
j_call: TRBJ1-2
d_call: NA
cdr3_nt: TGTGCCAGCAGCTTGATCGGAGGGGGCTACACCTTC
cdr3_aa: CASSLIGGGYTF

clone_size: many
v_call: TRBV6-5
j_call: TRBJ2-1
d_call: TRBD1
cdr3_nt: TGTGCCAGCAGTTCCGCGGACAGGCCCGAACGGCAGTTCTTC
cdr3_aa: CASSSADRPERQFF

clone_size: few
v_call: TRBV7-6
j_call: TRBJ2-7
d_call: NA
cdr3_nt: TGTGCCAGCAGCTATAGACTGGGGGACTACGAGCAGTACTTC
cdr3_aa: CASSYRLGDYEQYF

clone_size: once
v_call: TRBV9
j_call: TRBJ1-1
d_call: NA
cdr3_nt: TGTGCCAGCAGCGTAGAAAGGGGCACTGAAGCTTTCTTT
cdr3_aa: CASSVERGTEAFF

clone_size: many
v_call: TRBV20-1
j_call: TRBJ2-1
d_call: NA
cdr3_nt: TGCAGTGCCCACCAGAGGCTGGATGAGCAGTTCTTC
cdr3_aa: CSAHQRLDEQFF

clone_size: NA
v_call: TRBV24-1
j_call: TRBJ2-1
d_call: NA
cdr3_nt: TGTGCCACCAGGGACCGGGATGAGCAGTTCTTC
cdr3_aa: CATRDRDEQFF

clone_size: NA
v_call: TRBV7-9
j_call: TRBJ2-7
d_call: TRBD1
cdr3_nt: TGTGCCAGCAGTTCGGACAGGCCCTACGAGCAGTACTTC
cdr3_aa: CASSSDRPYEQYF

clone_size: NA
v_call: TRBV15
j_call: TRBJ1-1
d_call: TRBD1
cdr3_nt: TGTGCCACCAGCAGACCCGGACAGGTCAACACTGAAGCTTTCTTT
cdr3_aa: CATSRPGQVNTEAFF

clone_size: NA
v_call: TRBV19
j_call: TRBJ2-7
d_call: NA
cdr3_nt: TGTGCCAGTAGCCTCTCGGTCATCCACTCCTACGAGCAGTACTTC
cdr3_aa: CASSLSVIHSYEQYF

clone_size: NA
v_call: TRBV12-3/TRBV12-4
j_call: TRBJ1-1
d_call: NA
cdr3_nt: TGTGCCAGCAGTTTAGAAGACAGGACCAACACTGAAGCTTTCTTT
cdr3_aa: CASSLEDRTNTEAFF

clone_size: NA
v_call: TRBV20-1
j_call: TRBJ1-1
d_call: NA
cdr3_nt: TGCAGTGCTAGAGATATTGGATTGGAAGCTTTCTTT
cdr3_aa: CSARDIGLEAFF

clone_size: NA
v_call: TRBV7-9
j_call: TRBJ2-7
d_call: NA
cdr3_nt: TGTGCCAGCAGCTTTAGGGACTGGGGAACCTACGAGCAGCACTTC
cdr3_aa: CASSFRDWGTYEQHF

clone_size: NA
v_call: TRBV14
j_call: TRBJ2-5
d_call: TRBD2
cdr3_nt: TGTGCCAGCAGCCAATCACCCGGGGGACTAGCGGCCTTC
cdr3_aa: CASSQSPGGLAAF

clone_size: NA
v_call: TRBV11-1
j_call: TRBJ2-3
d_call: NA
cdr3_nt: TGTGCCAGCAGCTTAGGAGGGTCGGTCAGGGGAGATACGCAGTATTTT
cdr3_aa: CASSLGGSVRGDTQYF

clone_size: NA
v_call: TRBV27
j_call: TRBJ1-5
d_call: NA
cdr3_nt: TGTGCCAGCAGCTCTTCTCTCAGGGGAGACCAGCCCCAGCATTTT
cdr3_aa: CASSSSLRGDQPQHF

clone_size: NA
v_call: TRBV2
j_call: TRBJ1-1
d_call: NA
cdr3_nt: TGTGCCAGCAGTGACGACGGGATCCCTTTCTTT
cdr3_aa: CASSDDGIPFF